Presented here are 6 T cell receptor beta chains from one specimen sequenced in a study of radiotherapy plus CTLA-4 blockade in lung cancer. Only in-frame clones appear in the TCRdb table, and some are missing; sequencing was by immunoSEQ multiplex PCR. The table has about 62,000 clones, around 77% seen once. The source material was peripheral blood, sampled from a patient treated with radiotherapy plus ipilimumab. Source of these receptors: a human donor with non-small cell lung cancer who had a complete response to radiotherapy plus ipilimumab.

This clone has a handful of counts. This sequence joins TRBV2 and TRBJ2-5; 8 nucleotides agree with TRBD2. The CDR3 runs to 16 residues. Germline trimming cut 4 bases from V and 4 bases from J; bases unmatched to any gene: 11. The germline gives CDR1 SNHLY, CDR2 FYNNEI. CDR3 sequence: CASSVRGVAGLETQYF. CDR3 nucleotides: TGTGCCAGCAGTGTTAGAGGGGTAGCGGGACTAGAGACCCAGTACTTC.

The chain has TRBV2 and TRBJ1-2, with D perhaps TRBD1 (5 bases). CDR1 and CDR2 from the germline V gene are SNHLY and FYNNEI. The V end was cut by 5 bases, the J end by 6 bases, with 22 bases between. CDR3 length: 16 amino acids. The DNA of the CDR3 is TGTGCCAGCAGTCCCTACCCGACAGAAAAAAAGGATGGCTACACCTTC. Amino acids: CASSPYPTEKKDGYTF.

This chain uses TRBV30 with TRBJ1-2; the match to TRBD1 covers 12 bases. Germline CDR1 reads GTSNPN; CDR2 reads SVGIG (reference sequence). The CDR3 is made up of 17 amino acids. V lost 0 bases, J lost 2 bases, and 7 bases stayed unmatched. In DNA form, the CDR3 reads TGTGCCTGGAGTGTCGGGACAGGGGGCTTTCGAAACTATGGCTACACCTTC. Translation gives CAWSVGTGGFRNYGYTF.

In its sample, this clone was seen a few times. The chain employs TRBV5-5 and TRBJ2-7; 9 bases align to TRBD1. Germline V gives CDR1 SGHKS, CDR2 YYEKEE (reference sequence). After removal of 4 bases from V and 5 bases from J, the junction contained 7 bases not matched to a gene. CDR3 length: 14 residues. The CDR3 reads CASSPGQGNDEQYF. The CDR3 DNA reads as TGTGCCAGCAGCCCGGGACAGGGTAACGACGAGCAGTACTTC.

The chain couples TRBV6-1 to TRBJ2-7; TRBD2 is a possible D gene (5 bases). V lost 1 base, J lost 1 base, and 11 bases lay in between. The germline CDR1 and CDR2 sequences are MNHNS and SASEGT. This CDR3 region has 15 residues. The chain's CDR3 is CASSEVGGSSYEQYF. CDR3 bases: TGTGCCAGCAGTGAAGTTGGAGGAAGTTCCTACGAGCAGTACTTC.

The rearrangement uses TRBV6-5 and TRBJ1-4; the match to TRBD1 covers 8 bases. The V segment lost 6 bases and the J segment 1 base; nucleotides outside the gene matches: 4. The germline gives CDR1 MNHEY, CDR2 SVGAGI. The CDR3 loop spans 15 amino acids. CDR3 coding DNA: TGTGCCAGCAGAGGAACAGGGGGAACTAATGAAAAACTGTTTTTT. As protein: CASRGTGGTNEKLFF.